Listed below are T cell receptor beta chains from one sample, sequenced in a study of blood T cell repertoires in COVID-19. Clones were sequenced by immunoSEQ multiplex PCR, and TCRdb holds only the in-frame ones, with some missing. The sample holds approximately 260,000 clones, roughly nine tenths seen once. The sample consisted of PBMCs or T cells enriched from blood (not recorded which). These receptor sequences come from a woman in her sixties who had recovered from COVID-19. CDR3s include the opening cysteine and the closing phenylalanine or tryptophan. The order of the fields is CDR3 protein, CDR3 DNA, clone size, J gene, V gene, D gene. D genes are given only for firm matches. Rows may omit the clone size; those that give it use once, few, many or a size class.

CASSPWTGKNSPLHF	TGTGCCAGCAGTCCCTGGACAGGGAAAAATTCACCCCTCCACTTT	.	TRBJ1-6	TRBV27	TRBD1
CASSNPLVARLWWEQYF	TGTGCCAGCAGCAACCCCCTGGTGGCCCGTTTATGGTGGGAGCAGTACTTC	few	TRBJ2-7	TRBV21-1	.
CASSPGPSSYNSPLHF	TGTGCCAGCTCACCGGGGCCAAGCTCCTATAATTCACCCCTCCACTTT	.	TRBJ1-6	TRBV18	.
CATSRVAGGLAGELFF	TGTGCCACCAGCAGAGTTGCGGGGGGGTTGGCCGGGGAGCTGTTTTTT	.	TRBJ2-2	TRBV15	TRBD2
CASSGVSAGNTIYF	TGTGCCAGTAGTGGAGTCAGCGCTGGAAACACCATATATTTT	.	TRBJ1-3	TRBV19	.
CASGASGSTYTGELFF	TGTGCCAGCGGGGCTAGCGGGAGTACGTACACCGGGGAGCTGTTTTTT	once	TRBJ2-2	TRBV7-3	TRBD2
CASSQGSEQYF	TGTGCCAGCAGCCAGGGGAGCGAGCAGTACTTC	.	TRBJ2-7	TRBV5-6	.
CASSSYGYGYTF	TGTGCCAGCAGTTCCTACGGCTATGGCTACACCTTC	.	TRBJ1-2	TRBV27	.
CASSKVGLAESTDTQYF	TGTGCCAGCAGCAAAGTTGGGCTAGCGGAGAGCACAGATACGCAGTATTTT	.	TRBJ2-3	TRBV21-1	.
CASSVGGRVSNEQFF	TGCGCCAGCAGTGTTGGCGGGAGGGTGTCTAATGAGCAGTTCTTC	.	TRBJ2-1	TRBV10-1	TRBD2
CATSPTSGRYQETQYF	TGCGCTACGTCCCCAACTAGCGGGAGGTACCAAGAGACCCAGTACTTC	.	TRBJ2-5	TRBV10-1	TRBD2
CASSHRDRGLRQYF	TGTGCCAGCAGTCACCGGGACAGGGGTCTTCGGCAGTACTTC	few	TRBJ2-7	TRBV3-1/TRBV3-2	TRBD1
CASISEGSFSPVPLHF	TGTGCCAGCATCTCCGAGGGATCTTTTTCCCCGGTGCCCCTCCACTTT	.	TRBJ1-6	TRBV5-5	.
CASSLAGSGGGETQYF	TGTGCCAGCAGCTTGGCCGGTAGCGGGGGAGGCGAGACCCAGTACTTC	.	TRBJ2-5	TRBV5-8	TRBD2
CASSTRKANEKLFF	TGTGCCAGCAGTACTAGGAAGGCTAATGAAAAACTGTTTTTT	.	TRBJ1-4	TRBV25-1	.
CASKGGGRADQPQHF	TGTGCCAGTAAGGGCGGGGGCAGGGCCGATCAGCCCCAGCATTTT	.	TRBJ1-5	TRBV19	.
CASSQPRDRANTGELFF	TGCGCCAGCAGCCAACCCCGGGACAGAGCGAACACCGGGGAGCTGTTTTTT	.	TRBJ2-2	TRBV4-1	TRBD1
CASRRTGGNTGELFF	TGTGCCAGCAGGCGGACAGGGGGGAACACCGGGGAGCTGTTTTTT	.	TRBJ2-2	TRBV6-5	TRBD1
CASSPLDRENTGELFF	TGCGCCAGCAGCCCTCTGGACAGGGAAAACACCGGGGAGCTGTTTTTT	.	TRBJ2-2	TRBV5-1	TRBD1
CASSLWTGSTDTQYF	TGTGCCAGCTCACTATGGACAGGTAGCACAGATACGCAGTATTTT	.	TRBJ2-3	TRBV18	TRBD1
CASSSTGGNTEAFF	TGCGCCAGCAGCTCGACAGGGGGCAACACTGAAGCTTTCTTT	.	TRBJ1-1	TRBV5-1	TRBD1
CASSLDAGPSSPLHF	TGTGCCAGCAGCTTAGATGCAGGGCCCAGTTCACCCCTCCACTTT	.	TRBJ1-6	TRBV11-3	.
CASSTPYGQGRSGYTF	TGTGCCAGTAGTACCCCCTATGGACAGGGGAGGAGTGGCTACACCTTC	few	TRBJ1-2	TRBV19	TRBD1
CASSNPPGLPSDEQFF	TGCGCCAGCAGCAATCCTCCGGGACTTCCCTCGGATGAGCAGTTCTTC	.	TRBJ2-1	TRBV5-1	.
CASSLTPGTEETQYF	TGCGCCAGCAGCTTGACCCCGGGGACAGAAGAGACCCAGTACTTC	.	TRBJ2-5	TRBV5-1	TRBD1
CASSQDPRETQYF	TGTGCCAGCAGCCAAGATCCGAGGGAGACCCAGTACTTC	.	TRBJ2-5	TRBV4-2	.
CASSVGGGMRPQYF	TGTGCCAGCAGCGTAGGAGGCGGGATGCGGCCCCAGTACTTC	once	TRBJ2-5	TRBV9	.
CASSQIRTSGKNEQFF	TGTGCCAGCAGCCAAATTAGGACTAGCGGGAAGAATGAGCAGTTCTTC	.	TRBJ2-1	TRBV2	TRBD2
CASSIRVPGNIQYF	TGTGCCAGTAGTATCCGGGTTCCTGGGAACATTCAGTACTTC	.	TRBJ2-4	TRBV19	.
CASIRILRDANTGELFF	TGTGCCAGCATTCGAATCCTGCGGGACGCGAACACCGGGGAGCTGTTTTTT	.	TRBJ2-2	TRBV27	.
CASSYRGQDNEKLFF	TGCGCCAGCAGCTACCGGGGACAGGATAATGAAAAACTGTTTTTT	.	TRBJ1-4	TRBV5-1	TRBD1
CATSDPQGTRSTDTQYF	TGTGCCACCAGTGATCCCCAAGGGACAAGAAGCACAGATACGCAGTATTTT	.	TRBJ2-3	TRBV24-1	.
CASSLSGTADTQYF	TGCGCCAGCAGCTTGTCCGGGACAGCAGATACGCAGTATTTT	.	TRBJ2-3	TRBV5-1	TRBD1
CATQGQNYGYTF	TGTGCCACCCAGGGACAGAACTATGGCTACACCTTC	.	TRBJ1-2	TRBV24-1	TRBD1
CASGPLAGGQDTQYF	TGCGCCAGCGGTCCCCTAGCGGGGGGGCAAGATACGCAGTATTTT	.	TRBJ2-3	TRBV5-1	TRBD2
CASSPVPGQGNYGYTF	TGTGCCAGCTCACCTGTCCCGGGACAGGGAAACTATGGCTACACCTTC	.	TRBJ1-2	TRBV18	TRBD1
CASGKGATEAFF	TGCGCCAGCGGGAAGGGGGCGACTGAAGCTTTCTTT	.	TRBJ1-1	TRBV10-2	TRBD1
CASSKGQISNQPQHF	TGTGCCAGCAGCAAGGGACAGATTAGCAATCAGCCCCAGCATTTT	.	TRBJ1-5	TRBV28	TRBD1
CASSFLESAGNIQYF	TGTGCCAGCTCTTTTCTAGAAAGCGCGGGAAACATTCAGTACTTC	.	TRBJ2-4	TRBV18	.
CASSQGPGTGVLNYGYTF	TGCGCCAGCAGCCAAGGGCCCGGGACAGGTGTTCTTAACTATGGCTACACCTTC	.	TRBJ1-2	TRBV4-1	TRBD1
CASKQGSNTGELFF	TGTGCCAGCAAACAGGGTTCGAACACCGGGGAGCTGTTTTTT	.	TRBJ2-2	TRBV9	.